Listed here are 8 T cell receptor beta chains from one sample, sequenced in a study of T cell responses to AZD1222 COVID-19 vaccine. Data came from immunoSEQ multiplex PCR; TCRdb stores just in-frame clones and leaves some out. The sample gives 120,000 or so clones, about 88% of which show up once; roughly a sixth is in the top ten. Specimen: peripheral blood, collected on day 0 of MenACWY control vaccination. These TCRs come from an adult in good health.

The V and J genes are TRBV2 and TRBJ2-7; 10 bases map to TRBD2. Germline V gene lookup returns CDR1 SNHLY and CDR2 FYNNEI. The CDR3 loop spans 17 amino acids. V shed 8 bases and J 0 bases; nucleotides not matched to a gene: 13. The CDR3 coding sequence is TGTGCCAGCGGGTCTAGCGGGAGTGGTCGTTCCTCCTACGAGCAGTACTTC. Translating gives CASGSSGSGRSSYEQYF.

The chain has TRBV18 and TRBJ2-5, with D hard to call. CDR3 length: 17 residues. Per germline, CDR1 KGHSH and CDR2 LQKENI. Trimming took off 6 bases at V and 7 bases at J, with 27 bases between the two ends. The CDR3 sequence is CASSPPTTVEGSGTQYF. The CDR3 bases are TGTGCCAGCTCGCCCCCGACGACGGTCGAAGGTAGTGGGACCCAGTACTTC.

CDR3 nucleotide sequence: TGTGCCAGCAGCGTACTTGAGGGACAGGGAGGCTATGGCTACACCTTC. Protein product: CASSVLEGQGGYGYTF. V is TRBV9 and J is TRBJ1-2, with 9 bases matching TRBD1. Per germline, CDR1 SGDLS and CDR2 YYNGEE. The CDR3 is 16 residues long. V lost 1 base to trimming and J lost 4 bases; unmatched junction nucleotides: 8.

The DNA of the CDR3 is TGTGCCAGCAGGAGGGGACAGTACGAGCAGTACTTC. Protein: CASRRGQYEQYF. The chain recombines TRBV2 with TRBJ2-7; 7 nucleotides align to TRBD1. The length of the CDR3 is 12 residues. Looked up from germline, CDR1 is SNHLY and CDR2 is FYNNEI. Trimming took 6 bases from V and 4 from J; bases not matched to a gene: 3.

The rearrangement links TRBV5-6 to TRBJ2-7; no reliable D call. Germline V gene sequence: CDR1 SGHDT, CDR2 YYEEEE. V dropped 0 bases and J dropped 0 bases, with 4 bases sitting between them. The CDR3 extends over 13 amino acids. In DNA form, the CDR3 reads TGTGCCAGCAGCTTGGCGAACTCCTACGAGCAGTACTTC. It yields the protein CASSLANSYEQYF.

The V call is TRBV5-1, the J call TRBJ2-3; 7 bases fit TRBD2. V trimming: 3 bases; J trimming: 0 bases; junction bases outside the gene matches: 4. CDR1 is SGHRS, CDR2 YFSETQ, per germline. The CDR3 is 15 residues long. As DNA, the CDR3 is TGCGCCAGCAGCTCCACTAGCGCTAGCACAGATACGCAGTATTTT. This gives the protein CASSSTSASTDTQYF.

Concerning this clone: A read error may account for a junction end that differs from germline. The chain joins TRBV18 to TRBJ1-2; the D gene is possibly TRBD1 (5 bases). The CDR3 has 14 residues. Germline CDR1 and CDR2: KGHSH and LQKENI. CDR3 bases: TGTGTCAGCTCAGAAACGGGGGAGGCCTATGGCTACACCTTC. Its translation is CVSSETGEAYGYTF.

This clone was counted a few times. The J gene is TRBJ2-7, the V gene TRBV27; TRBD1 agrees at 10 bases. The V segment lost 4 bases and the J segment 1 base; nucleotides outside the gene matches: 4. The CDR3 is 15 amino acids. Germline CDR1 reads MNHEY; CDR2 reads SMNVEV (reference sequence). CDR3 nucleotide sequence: TGTGCCAGCAGTTCCGACAGGGGGCGATCCTACGAGCAGTACTTC. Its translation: CASSSDRGRSYEQYF.